The clone carrying this T cell receptor (beta chain) was counted only a few times. These data are taken from a study of response to subunit inactivated influenza vaccine. TCRdb passed the RT-PCR reads through MiXCR, listing each CDR3 protein once. The table has 500,000 to 600,000 distinct CDR3 sequences, 11% to 15% seen once. This CDR3 is 11 amino acids long. V shed 7 bases and J 11 bases; nucleotides not matched to a gene: 11. Germline CDR1 and CDR2: SQVTM and ANQGSEA. The chain has TRBV29-1 and TRBJ2-7, with TRBD1 matching over 7 bases. The origin of this receptor is a man in his fifties or sixties who received an inactivated influenza vaccine. The material sequenced was PBMCs from blood, taken about 11 days after vaccination. This chain's CDR3 is CSANLQGLEYF. The CDR3 region has the DNA TGCAGCGCGAACTTACAGGGGTTGGAGTACTTC.